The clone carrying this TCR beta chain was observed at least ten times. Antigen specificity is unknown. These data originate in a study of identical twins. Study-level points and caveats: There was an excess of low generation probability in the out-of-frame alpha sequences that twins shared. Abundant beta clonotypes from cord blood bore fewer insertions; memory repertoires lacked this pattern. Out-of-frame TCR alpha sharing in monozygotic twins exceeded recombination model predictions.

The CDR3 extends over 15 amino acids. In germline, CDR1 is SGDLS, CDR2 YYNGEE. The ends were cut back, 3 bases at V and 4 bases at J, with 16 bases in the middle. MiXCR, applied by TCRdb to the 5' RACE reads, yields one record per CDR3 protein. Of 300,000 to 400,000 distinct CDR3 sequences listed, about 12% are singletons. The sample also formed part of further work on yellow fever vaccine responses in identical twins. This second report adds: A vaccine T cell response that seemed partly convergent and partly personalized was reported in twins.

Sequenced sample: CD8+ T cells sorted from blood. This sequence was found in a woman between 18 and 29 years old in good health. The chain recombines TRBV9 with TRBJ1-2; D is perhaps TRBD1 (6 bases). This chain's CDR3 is CASSGSVGQRYGYTF. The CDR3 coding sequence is TGTGCCAGCAGCGGTAGTGTAGGACAGCGCTATGGCTACACCTTC.